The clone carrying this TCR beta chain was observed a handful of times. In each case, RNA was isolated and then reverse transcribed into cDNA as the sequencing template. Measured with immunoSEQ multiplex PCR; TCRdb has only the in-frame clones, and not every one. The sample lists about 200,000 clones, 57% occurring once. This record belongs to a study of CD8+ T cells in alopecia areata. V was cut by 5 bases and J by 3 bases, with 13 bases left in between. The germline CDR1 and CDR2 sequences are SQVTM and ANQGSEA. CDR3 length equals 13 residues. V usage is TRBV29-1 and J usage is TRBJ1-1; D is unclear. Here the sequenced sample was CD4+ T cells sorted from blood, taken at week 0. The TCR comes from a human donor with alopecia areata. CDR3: CSVKLDGDTEAFF. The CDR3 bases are TGCAGCGTTAAATTGGACGGGGACACTGAAGCTTTCTTT.